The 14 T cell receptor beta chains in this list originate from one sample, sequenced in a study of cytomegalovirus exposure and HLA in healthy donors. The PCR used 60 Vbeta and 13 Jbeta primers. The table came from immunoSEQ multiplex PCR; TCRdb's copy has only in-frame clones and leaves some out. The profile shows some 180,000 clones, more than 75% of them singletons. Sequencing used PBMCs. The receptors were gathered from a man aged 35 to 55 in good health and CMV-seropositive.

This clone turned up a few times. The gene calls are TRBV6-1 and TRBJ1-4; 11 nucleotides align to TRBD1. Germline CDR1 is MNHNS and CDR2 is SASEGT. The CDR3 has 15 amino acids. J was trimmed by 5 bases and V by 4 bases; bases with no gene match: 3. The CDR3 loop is CASSGWTGGNEKLFF. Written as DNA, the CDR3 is TGTGCCAGCAGTGGGTGGACAGGGGGCAATGAAAAACTGTTTTTT.

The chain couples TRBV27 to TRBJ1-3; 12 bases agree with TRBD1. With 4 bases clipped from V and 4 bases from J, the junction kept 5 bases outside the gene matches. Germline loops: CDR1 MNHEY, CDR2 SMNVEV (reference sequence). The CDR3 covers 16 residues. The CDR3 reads CASSSGQGAKGNTIYF. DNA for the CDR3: TGTGCCAGCAGTTCGGGACAGGGGGCGAAAGGAAACACCATATATTTT.

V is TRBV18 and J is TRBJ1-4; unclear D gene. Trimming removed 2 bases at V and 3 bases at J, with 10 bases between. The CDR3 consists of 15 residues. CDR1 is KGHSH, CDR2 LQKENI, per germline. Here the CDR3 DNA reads TGTGCCAGCTCACCAAGAAGAGGGCCTAATGAAAAACTGTTTTTT. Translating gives CASSPRRGPNEKLFF.

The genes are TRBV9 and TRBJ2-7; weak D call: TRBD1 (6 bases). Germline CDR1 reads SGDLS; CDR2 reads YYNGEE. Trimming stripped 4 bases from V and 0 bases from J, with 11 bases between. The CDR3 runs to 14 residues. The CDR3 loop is CASSPPQGSYEQYF. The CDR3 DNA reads TGTGCCAGCAGCCCACCACAGGGCTCCTACGAGCAGTACTTC. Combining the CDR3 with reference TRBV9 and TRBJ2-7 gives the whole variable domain DSGVTQTPKHLITATGQRVTLRCSPRSGDLSVYWYQQSLDQGLQFLIQYYNGEERAKGNILERFSAQQFPDLHSELNLSSLELGDSALYFCASSPPQGSYEQYFGPGTRLTVT.

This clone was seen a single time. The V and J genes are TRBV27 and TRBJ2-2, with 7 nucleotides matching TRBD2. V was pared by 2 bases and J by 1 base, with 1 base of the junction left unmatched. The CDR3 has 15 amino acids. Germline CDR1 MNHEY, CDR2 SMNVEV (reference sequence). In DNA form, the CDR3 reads TGTGCCAGCAGTTTAGCGGGGGTGAACACCGGGGAGCTGTTTTTT. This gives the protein CASSLAGVNTGELFF.

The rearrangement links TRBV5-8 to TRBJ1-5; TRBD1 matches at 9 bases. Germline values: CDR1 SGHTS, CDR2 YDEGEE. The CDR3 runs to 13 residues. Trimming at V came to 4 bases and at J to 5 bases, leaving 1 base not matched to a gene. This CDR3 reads CASSRDRDQPQHF. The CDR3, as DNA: TGTGCCAGCAGCAGGGACAGGGATCAGCCCCAGCATTTT.

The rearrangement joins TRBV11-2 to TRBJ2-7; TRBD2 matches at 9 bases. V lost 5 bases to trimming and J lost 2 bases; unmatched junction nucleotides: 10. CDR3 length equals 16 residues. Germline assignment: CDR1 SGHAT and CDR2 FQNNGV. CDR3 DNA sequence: TGTGCCAGCAGCGGCCAAGCGGGAGGCCCTGCCTACGAGCAGTACTTC. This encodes CASSGQAGGPAYEQYF.

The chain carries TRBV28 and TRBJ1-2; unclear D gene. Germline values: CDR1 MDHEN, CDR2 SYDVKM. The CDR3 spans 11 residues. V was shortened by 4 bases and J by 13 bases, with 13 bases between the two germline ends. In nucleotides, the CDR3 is TGTGCCAGCAGTTCACCTACACGGGTCACCTTC. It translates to CASSSPTRVTF.

This chain's CDR3 is CASSPRSGQGSYEQYF. In DNA form, the CDR3 reads TGTGCCAGCAGCCCGAGATCGGGACAGGGCTCCTACGAGCAGTACTTC. The rearrangement joins TRBV11-2 to TRBJ2-5, with 9 bases lining up with TRBD1. The J call may not be correct, given that the DNA end is closer to TRBJ2-7. Germline CDR1 and CDR2: SGHAT and FQNNGV. The CDR3 has 16 amino acids.

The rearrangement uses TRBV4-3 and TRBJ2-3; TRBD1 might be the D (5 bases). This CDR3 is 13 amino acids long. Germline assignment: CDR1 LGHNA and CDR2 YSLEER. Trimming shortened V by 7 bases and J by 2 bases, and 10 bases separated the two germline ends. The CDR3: CASTSGPTDTQYF. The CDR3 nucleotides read TGCGCCAGCACTTCAGGGCCCACAGATACGCAGTATTTT.

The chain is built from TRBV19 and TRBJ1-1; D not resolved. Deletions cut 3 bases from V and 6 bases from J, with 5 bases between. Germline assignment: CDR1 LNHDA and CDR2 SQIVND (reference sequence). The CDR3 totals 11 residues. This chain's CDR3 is CASSIRSEAFF. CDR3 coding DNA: TGTGCCAGTAGTATCAGGTCTGAAGCTTTCTTT.

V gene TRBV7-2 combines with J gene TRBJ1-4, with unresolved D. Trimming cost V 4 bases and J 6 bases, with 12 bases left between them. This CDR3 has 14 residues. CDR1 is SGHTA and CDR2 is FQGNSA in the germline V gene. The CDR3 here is CASSSDGMDEKLFF. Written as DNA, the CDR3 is TGTGCCAGCAGCTCCGACGGGATGGATGAAAAACTGTTTTTT.

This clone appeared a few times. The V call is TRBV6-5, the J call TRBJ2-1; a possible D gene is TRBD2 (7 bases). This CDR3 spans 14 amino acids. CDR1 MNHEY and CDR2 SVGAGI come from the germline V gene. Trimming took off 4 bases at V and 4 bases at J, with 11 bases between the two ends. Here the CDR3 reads CASSSGGGYNEQFF. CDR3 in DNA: TGTGCCAGCAGTTCGGGGGGCGGATACAATGAGCAGTTCTTC.

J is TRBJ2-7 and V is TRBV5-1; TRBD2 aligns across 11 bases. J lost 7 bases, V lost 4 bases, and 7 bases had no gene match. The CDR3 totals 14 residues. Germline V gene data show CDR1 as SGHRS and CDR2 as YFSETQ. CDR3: CASSPGTSGLEQYF. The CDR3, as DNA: TGCGCCAGCAGCCCCGGGACTAGCGGTCTAGAGCAGTACTTC. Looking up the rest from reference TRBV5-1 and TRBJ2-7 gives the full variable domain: KAGVTQTPRYLIKTRGQQVTLSCSPISGHRSVSWYQQTPGQGLQFLFEYFSETQRNKGNFPGRFSGRQFSNSRSEMNVSTLELGDSALYLCASSPGTSGLEQYFGPGTRLTVT.